One sample yielded the 6 T cell receptor beta chains listed below, sequenced in a study of blood T cell repertoires in COVID-19 (dated by TCRdb to 2018 to 2021). The method was the immunoSEQ multiplex PCR assay. TCRdb limited this immuneACCESS table to in-frame rearrangements with V and J called. A share of clones is missing; checked studies link under half to unresolved V genes, and the rest is unexplained. Recorded for this sample are about 50,000 clones; 85% to 95% of them occurred a single time. Around a tenth of the sample belongs to the ten largest clones. The sample taken for sequencing was peripheral blood. These receptors all stem from a woman at least 80 years old with acute or convalescent COVID-19.

This rearrangement joins TRBV19 to TRBJ2-1; 12 nucleotides line up with TRBD2. Unmatched junction bases numbered 8, after V lost 5 bases and J lost 3 bases. Germline-derived CDR1 and CDR2 are LNHDA and SQIVND (reference sequence). This CDR3 is built from 17 residues. CDR3 bases: TGTGCCAGTAGTTTACGGACTAGCGGGACTCGCTACAATGAGCAGTTCTTC. Translated: CASSLRTSGTRYNEQFF. The full variable domain, its missing parts supplied by reference TRBV19 and TRBJ2-1, is DGGITQSPKYLFRKEGQNVTLSCEQNLNHDAMYWYRQDPGQGLRLIYYSQIVNDFQKGDIAEGYSVSREKKESFPLTVTSAQKNPTAFYLCASSLRTSGTRYNEQFFGPGTRLTVL.

CDR3 residues: CASSWAGEESYGYTF. DNA of the CDR3: TGTGCCAGCAGTTGGGCCGGGGAGGAGAGCTATGGCTACACCTTC. This chain joins TRBV6-6 and TRBJ1-2; no definite D call. The CDR3 covers 15 residues. Trimming removed 4 bases from V and 4 bases from J, with 16 bases in between. Looked up from germline, CDR1 is MNHNY and CDR2 is SVGAGI (reference sequence).

V is TRBV7-9 and J is TRBJ1-4; D perhaps matches TRBD1 (6 bases). Germline V gene sequence: CDR1 SEHNR, CDR2 FQNEAQ (reference sequence). V lost 5 bases to trimming and J lost 7 bases, with 17 bases between them. CDR3 length equals 15 residues. CDR3 amino acids: CASSALTGRGEKLFF. DNA for the CDR3: TGTGCCAGCAGCGCTCTAACAGGGCGAGGTGAAAAACTGTTTTTT.

This chain joins TRBV7-2 and TRBJ2-5; 12 nucleotides align to TRBD2. CDR3 length equals 17 residues. Per germline, CDR1 SGHTA and CDR2 FQGNSA. V trimming: 3 bases; J trimming: 4 bases; junction bases outside the gene matches: 9. The DNA of the CDR3 is TGTGCCAGCAGCTTCGCTGCTAGCGGGAGGGCCCGAGAGACCCAGTACTTC. Translating gives CASSFAASGRARETQYF.

This chain joins TRBV5-1 and TRBJ1-1, with D tentatively TRBD1 (5 bases). Germline V gives CDR1 SGHRS, CDR2 YFSETQ. V lost 3 bases and J 11 bases, leaving 14 bases between the germline ends. CDR3 size: 12 residues. The CDR3 DNA sequence: TGCGCCAGCAGCTCGCGCGGGGGTGACGCTTTCTTT. Its translation is CASSSRGGDAFF.

The rearrangement uses TRBV10-3 and TRBJ2-1; maybe TRBD2 (6 bases). CDR1 is ENHRY, CDR2 SYGVKD, per germline. CDR3 length equals 15 residues. CDR3 DNA sequence: TGTGCTCACGCCGCTAGCGCCTCCCACAGAGATGAGCAGTTCTTC. Protein sequence: CAHAASASHRDEQFF.